This T cell receptor beta chain was sequenced for a study of molecular identifiers for immune sequencing clone quantification. Trimming removed 5 bases at V and 6 bases at J, with 16 bases between. Germline CDR1 and CDR2: SEHNR and FQNEAQ (reference sequence). The CDR3 extends over 14 amino acids. Notes on the study in general: Clones that exceeded 20 RNA copies held over 99% of effector molecules, yet under 1% in naive cells.

From the PCR reads, TCRdb called clonotypes with MiXCR, one entry per CDR3 protein. The sample holds about half a million distinct CDR3 sequences, 25% seen once. Points on this clonotype: Its target is unknown. A much larger clone lies a single base off, so this may be a read error.

Libraries for naive CD8 T cells, which were made from around 18,000 to 910,000 sorted cells, drew on 10%, 30% or 50% of the RNA. Sequenced sample: naive CD8+ T cells from blood, with Jurkat cell RNA spiked in. Regarding subset: FACS-sorted CD8+CD4-CCR7+CD45RA+ naive T cells. The chain has TRBV7-9 and TRBJ2-5; no firm D call. The origin of this receptor is a human donor in good health. Some libraries in this study had Jurkat cell RNA spiked in. This CDR3 reads CASSPPGDPQTQYF. CDR3 nucleotide sequence: TGTGCCAGCAGCCCCCCAGGAGACCCCCAGACCCAGTACTTC.